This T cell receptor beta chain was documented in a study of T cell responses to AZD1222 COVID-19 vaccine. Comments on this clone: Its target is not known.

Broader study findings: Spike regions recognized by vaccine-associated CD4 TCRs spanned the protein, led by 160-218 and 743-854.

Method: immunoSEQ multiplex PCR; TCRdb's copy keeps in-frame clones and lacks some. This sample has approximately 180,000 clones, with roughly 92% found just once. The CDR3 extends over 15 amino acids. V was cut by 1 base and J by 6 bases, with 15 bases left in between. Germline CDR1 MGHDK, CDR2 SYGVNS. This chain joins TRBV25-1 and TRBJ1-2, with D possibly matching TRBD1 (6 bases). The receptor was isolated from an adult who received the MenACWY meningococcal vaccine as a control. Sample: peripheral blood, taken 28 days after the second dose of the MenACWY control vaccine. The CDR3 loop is CASSELIGGGDGYTF. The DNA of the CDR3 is TGTGCCAGCAGTGAATTGATTGGAGGGGGTGATGGCTACACCTTC.